In this sample, the clone carrying this TCR beta chain turned up many times. Its specificity is unknown. Trimming left V 6 bases short and J 8 bases short, with 25 bases between. Germline CDR1 is MDHEN and CDR2 is SYDVKM. The CDR3 has 16 amino acids. These data belong to a study of T cells in Graves' hyperthyroidism and ophthalmopathy. General study results and limits: Ophthalmopathy prediction by the model preceded onset by a median roughly 6 months.

Researchers amplified the TCR beta CDR3 regions from RNA transcripts. Carried out on the TCR CDR3, a first-round RT-PCR used the HTBI primer set. A single record per CDR3 protein comes from TCRdb applying MiXCR to the multiplex PCR reads. The table shows 300,000 to 400,000 distinct CDR3 sequences, with less than 15% occurring only once. This sequence joins TRBV28 and TRBJ1-2, with D perhaps TRBD1 (5 bases). The sequenced material came from blood. The TCR was taken from a woman under 30 with Graves' hyperthyroidism. CDR3: CASSLKGQLGAKGYTF. The CDR3 coding sequence is TGTGCCAGCAGCCTTAAGGGTCAGCTCGGGGCTAAAGGCTACACCTTC.